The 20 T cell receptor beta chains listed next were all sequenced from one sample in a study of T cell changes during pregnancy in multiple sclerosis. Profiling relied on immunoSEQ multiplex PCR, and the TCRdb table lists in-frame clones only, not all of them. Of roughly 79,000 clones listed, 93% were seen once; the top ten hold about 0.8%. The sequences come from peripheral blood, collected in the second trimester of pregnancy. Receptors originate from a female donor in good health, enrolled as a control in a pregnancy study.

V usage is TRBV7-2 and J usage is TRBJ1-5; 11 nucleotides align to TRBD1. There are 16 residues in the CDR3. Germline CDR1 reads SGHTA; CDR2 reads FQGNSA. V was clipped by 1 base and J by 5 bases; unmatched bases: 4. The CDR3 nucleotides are TGTGCCAGCAGCTTAGTAAGGACAGGGGGCGATCAGCCCCAGCATTTT. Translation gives CASSLVRTGGDQPQHF.

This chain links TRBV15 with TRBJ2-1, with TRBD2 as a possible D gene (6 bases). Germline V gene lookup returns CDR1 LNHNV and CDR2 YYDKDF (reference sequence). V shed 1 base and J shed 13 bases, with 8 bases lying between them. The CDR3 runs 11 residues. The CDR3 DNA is TGTGCCACCAGCAGAGGGACTAACCAGTTCTTC. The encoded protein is CATSRGTNQFF.

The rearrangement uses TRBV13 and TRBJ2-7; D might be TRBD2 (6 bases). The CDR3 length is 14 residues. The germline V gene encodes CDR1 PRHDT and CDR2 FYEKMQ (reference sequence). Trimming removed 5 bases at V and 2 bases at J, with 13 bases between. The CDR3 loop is CASSRRGLAYEQYF. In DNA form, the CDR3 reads TGTGCCAGCAGCAGGAGGGGCTTAGCCTACGAGCAGTACTTC. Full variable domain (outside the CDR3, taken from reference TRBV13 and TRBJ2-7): AAGVIQSPRHLIKEKRETATLKCYPIPRHDTVYWYQQGPGQDPQFLISFYEKMQSDKGSIPDRFSAQQFSDYHSELNMSSLELGDSALYFCASSRRGLAYEQYFGPGTRLTVT.

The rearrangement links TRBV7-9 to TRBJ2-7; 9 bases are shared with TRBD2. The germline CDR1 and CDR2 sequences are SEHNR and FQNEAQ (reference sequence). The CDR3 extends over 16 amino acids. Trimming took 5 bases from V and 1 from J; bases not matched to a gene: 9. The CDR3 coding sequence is TGTGCCAGCAGCACCCCGCGTAGCGGGGGTTCCTACGAGCAGTACTTC. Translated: CASSTPRSGGSYEQYF.

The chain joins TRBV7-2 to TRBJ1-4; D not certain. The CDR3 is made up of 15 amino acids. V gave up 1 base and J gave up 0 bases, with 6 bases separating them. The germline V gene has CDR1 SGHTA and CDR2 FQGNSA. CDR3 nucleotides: TGTGCCAGCAGCTTAGTTAGTACAACTAATGAAAAACTGTTTTTT. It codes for CASSLVSTTNEKLFF.

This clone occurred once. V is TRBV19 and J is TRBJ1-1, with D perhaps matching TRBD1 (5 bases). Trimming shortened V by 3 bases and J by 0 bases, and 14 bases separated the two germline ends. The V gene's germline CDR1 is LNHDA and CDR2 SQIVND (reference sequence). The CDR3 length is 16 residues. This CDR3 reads CASSIPRGGLNTEAFF. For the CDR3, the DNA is TGTGCCAGTAGTATCCCCCGGGGGGGTCTGAACACTGAAGCTTTCTTT. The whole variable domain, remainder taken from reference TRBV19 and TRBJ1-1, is DGGITQSPKYLFRKEGQNVTLSCEQNLNHDAMYWYRQDPGQGLRLIYYSQIVNDFQKGDIAEGYSVSREKKESFPLTVTSAQKNPTAFYLCASSIPRGGLNTEAFFGQGTRLTVV.

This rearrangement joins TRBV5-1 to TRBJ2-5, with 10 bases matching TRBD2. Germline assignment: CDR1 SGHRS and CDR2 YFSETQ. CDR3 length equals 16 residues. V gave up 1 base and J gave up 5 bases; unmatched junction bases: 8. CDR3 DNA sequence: TGCGCCAGCAGCTTGAAAAGCGGGGGGGCCGGGGAGACCCAGTACTTC. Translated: CASSLKSGGAGETQYF.

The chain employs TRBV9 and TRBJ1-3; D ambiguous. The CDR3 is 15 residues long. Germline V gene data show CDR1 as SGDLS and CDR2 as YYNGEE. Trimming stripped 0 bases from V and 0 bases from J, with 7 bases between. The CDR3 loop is CASSVDGGSGNTIYF. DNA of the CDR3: TGTGCCAGCAGCGTAGATGGAGGCTCTGGAAACACCATATATTTT.

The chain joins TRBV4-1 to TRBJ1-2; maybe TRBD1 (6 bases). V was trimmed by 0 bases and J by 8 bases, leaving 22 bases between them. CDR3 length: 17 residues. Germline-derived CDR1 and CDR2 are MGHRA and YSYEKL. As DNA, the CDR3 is TGCGCCAGCAGCCAAGATCCGCCCGGGGGGCGGATACGGGGCTACACCTTC. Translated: CASSQDPPGGRIRGYTF.

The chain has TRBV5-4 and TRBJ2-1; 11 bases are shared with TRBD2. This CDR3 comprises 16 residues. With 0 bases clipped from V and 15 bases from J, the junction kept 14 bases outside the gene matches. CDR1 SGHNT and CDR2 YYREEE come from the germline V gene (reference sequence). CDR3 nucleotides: TGTGCCAGCAGCTTGGCCGCCCTAGCGGGGGGACAAATAGCGTTCTTC. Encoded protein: CASSLAALAGGQIAFF. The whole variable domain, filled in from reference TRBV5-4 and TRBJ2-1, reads ETGVTQSPTHLIKTRGQQVTLRCSSQSGHNTVSWYQQALGQGPQFIFQYYREEENGRGNFPPRFSGLQFPNYSSELNVNALELDDSALYLCASSLAALAGGQIAFFGPGTRLTVL.

The CDR3 nucleotides are TGTGCCAGCAGCTTACAGGGTAGCTACGAGCAGTACTTC. Protein: CASSLQGSYEQYF. The rearrangement links TRBV5-6 to TRBJ2-7; maybe TRBD1 (6 bases). This CDR3 comprises 13 residues. Germline V gene lookup returns CDR1 SGHDT and CDR2 YYEEEE. Trimming shortened V by 2 bases and J by 3 bases, and 9 bases separated the two germline ends.

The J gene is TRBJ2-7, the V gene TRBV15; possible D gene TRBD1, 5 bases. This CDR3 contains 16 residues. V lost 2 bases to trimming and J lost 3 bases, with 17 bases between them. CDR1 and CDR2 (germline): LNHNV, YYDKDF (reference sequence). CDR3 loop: CATSRLEGANHYEQYF. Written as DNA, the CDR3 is TGTGCCACCAGCAGACTCGAAGGGGCAAACCACTACGAGCAGTACTTC.

CDR3 sequence (DNA): TGTGCCTGTCAGGCGGGGGGCGAAACAGATACGCAGTATTTT. It is translated as CACQAGGETDTQYF. The chain recombines TRBV19 with TRBJ2-3; 8 bases line up with TRBD2. The CDR3 sequence is 14 residues long. Germline CDR1 and CDR2: LNHDA and SQIVND (reference sequence). V lost 11 bases and J lost 3; bases outside the gene matches: 10.

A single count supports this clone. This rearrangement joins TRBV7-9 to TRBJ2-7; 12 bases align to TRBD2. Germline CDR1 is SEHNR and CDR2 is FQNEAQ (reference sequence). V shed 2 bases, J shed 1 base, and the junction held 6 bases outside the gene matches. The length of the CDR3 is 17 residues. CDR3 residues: CASSLIRTSGGSYEQYF. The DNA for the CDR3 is TGTGCCAGCAGCTTAATAAGAACTAGCGGGGGGTCCTACGAGCAGTACTTC.

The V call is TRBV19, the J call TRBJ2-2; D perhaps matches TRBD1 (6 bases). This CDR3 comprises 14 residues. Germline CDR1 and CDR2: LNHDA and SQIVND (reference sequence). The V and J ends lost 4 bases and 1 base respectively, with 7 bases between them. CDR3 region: CASSNRVNTGELFF. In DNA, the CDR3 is TGTGCCAGTAGTAACAGGGTGAACACCGGGGAGCTGTTTTTT.

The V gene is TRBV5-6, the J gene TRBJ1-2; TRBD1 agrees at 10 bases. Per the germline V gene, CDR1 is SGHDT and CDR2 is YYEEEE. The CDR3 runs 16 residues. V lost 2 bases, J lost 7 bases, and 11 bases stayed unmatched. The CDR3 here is CASSLGQGVISGGYTF. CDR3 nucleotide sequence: TGTGCCAGCAGCTTAGGACAGGGGGTAATCAGTGGTGGCTACACCTTC.

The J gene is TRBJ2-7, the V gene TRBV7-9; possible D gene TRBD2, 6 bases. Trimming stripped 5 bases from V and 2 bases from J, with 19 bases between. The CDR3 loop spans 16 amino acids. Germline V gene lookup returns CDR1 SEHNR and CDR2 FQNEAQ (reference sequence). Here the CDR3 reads CASSPTLATRPYEQYF. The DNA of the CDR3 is TGTGCCAGCAGCCCGACCTTAGCGACTAGACCCTACGAGCAGTACTTC. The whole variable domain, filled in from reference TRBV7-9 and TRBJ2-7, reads DTGVSQNPRHKITKRGQNVTFRCDPISEHNRLYWYRQTLGQGPEFLTYFQNEAQLEKSRLLSDRFSAERPKGSFSTLEIQRTEQGDSAMYLCASSPTLATRPYEQYFGPGTRLTVT.

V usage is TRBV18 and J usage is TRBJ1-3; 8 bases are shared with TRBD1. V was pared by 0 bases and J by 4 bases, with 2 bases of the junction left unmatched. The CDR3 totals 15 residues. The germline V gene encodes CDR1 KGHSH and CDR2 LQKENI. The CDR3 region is CASSPPTGDGNTIYF. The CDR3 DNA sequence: TGTGCCAGCTCACCACCGACAGGGGACGGAAACACCATATATTTT.

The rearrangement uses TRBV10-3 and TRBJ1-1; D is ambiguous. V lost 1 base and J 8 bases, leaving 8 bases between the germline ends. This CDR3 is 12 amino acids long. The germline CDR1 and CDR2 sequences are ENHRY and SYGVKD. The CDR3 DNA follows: TGTGCCATCAGTGAGTTGGCGGGCGAAGCTTTCTTT. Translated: CAISELAGEAFF.

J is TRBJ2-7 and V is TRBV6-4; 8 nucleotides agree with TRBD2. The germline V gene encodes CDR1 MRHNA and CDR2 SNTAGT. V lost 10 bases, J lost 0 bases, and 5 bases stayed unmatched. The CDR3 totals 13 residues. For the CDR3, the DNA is TGTGCCATCTTCGCGGGGGGCTCCTACGAGCAGTACTTC. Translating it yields CAIFAGGSYEQYF.